In this sample, the clone carrying this T cell receptor beta chain turned up many times. The antigen is unknown. This record belongs to a study of regulatory T cells in long-lasting Graves disease. The time point: newly diagnosed GD, antithyroid drugs for less than 3 months. Preparation of the TCR library used RNA extracted from PBMCs. The peripheral blood volume drawn was around 9.6 milliliters, and it was collected into EDTA tubes. CDR1 is LGHNT, CDR2 FRNRAP, per germline. Trimming took off 6 bases at V and 7 bases at J, with 13 bases between the two ends. CDR3 length equals 13 residues. The study's findings and limits: Accuracy could have been hurt by small sample size.

In building TCR beta libraries, iRepertoire HTBI primers were used together with Arm-PCR of CDR3 regions. A single record per CDR3 protein comes from TCRdb applying MiXCR to the multiplex PCR reads. The repertoire holds 300,000 to 400,000 distinct CDR3 sequences, with 16% as singletons. Another study also made use of these data, one on T cells in Graves' hyperthyroidism and ophthalmopathy. This second study notes: The majority of expanded thyroid clonotypes above 0.001 also appeared in blood.

This specimen was peripheral blood mononuclear cells (PBMCs), taken at new diagnosis, from a patient treated with antithyroid drugs. The V call is TRBV12-5, the J call TRBJ1-5; D perhaps matches TRBD1 (5 bases). This TCR derives from a man aged 35-49 years with Graves disease. The CDR3 reads CASGMGVGQPQHF. For the CDR3, the DNA is TGTGCTAGTGGCATGGGGGTAGGGCAGCCCCAGCATTTT.